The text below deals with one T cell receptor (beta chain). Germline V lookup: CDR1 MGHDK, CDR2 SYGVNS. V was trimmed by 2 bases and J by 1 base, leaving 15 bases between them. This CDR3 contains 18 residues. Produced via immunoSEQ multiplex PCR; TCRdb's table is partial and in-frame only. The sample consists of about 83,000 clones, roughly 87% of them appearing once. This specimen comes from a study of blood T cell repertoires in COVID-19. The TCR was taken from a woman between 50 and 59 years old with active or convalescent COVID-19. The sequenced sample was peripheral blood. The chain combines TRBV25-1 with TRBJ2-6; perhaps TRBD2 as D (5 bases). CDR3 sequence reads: CASSEGGAEKSGANVLTF. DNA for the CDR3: TGTGCCAGCAGTGAAGGAGGCGCCGAGAAATCTGGGGCCAACGTCCTGACTTTC.